This entry features one TCR beta chain sequence. What it binds is not known. The study sequenced cultured CD4+ T cell DNA using the Oncomine TCR Beta short-read assay. Once CD4+ T cells had been cultured, genomic DNA was extracted from them. TCRdb re-analysed the PCR reads in MiXCR, keeping a single row per CDR3 protein. Of 20,000 or so distinct CDR3 sequences detected, almost 50% appear once; the ten largest clones hold about 5%. These data belong to a study of vaccination and CD4 T cells after COVID-19. Treatment given: roughly 10-day PBMC culture with coronavirus spike peptide pools or control peptides (ViraFEST assay). Wells that each held around 2 million PBMCs were cultured with roughly 10 IU/ml IL-2 and roughly 10 ug/ml peptide pools. Germline-derived CDR1 and CDR2 are MNHEY and SMNVEV (reference sequence). The V and J ends lost 3 bases and 1 base respectively, with 15 bases between them. This CDR3 is 16 amino acids long.

The source material was CD4+ T cells from blood, cultured in vitro. The chain couples TRBV27 to TRBJ1-1; possible D gene TRBD1, 5 bases. The sequence was collected from a human donor who had recovered from COVID-19. CDR3 sequence reads: CASSFSRVAPNTEAFF. In DNA form, the CDR3 reads TGTGCCAGCAGTTTCTCCAGGGTAGCCCCGAACACTGAAGCTTTCTTT.